This section outlines one TCR beta chain sequence together with its context. The TCR beta CDR3 regions underwent amplification from RNA transcripts. The first-round RT-PCR employed HTBI primers together with the Qiagen OneStep RT-PCR kit. A multiplex PCR was then performed as the second round. TCRdb reanalysed the multiplex PCR reads using MiXCR and keeps one entry per CDR3 protein. The table records 620,000 or so distinct CDR3 sequences, 22% of them present only once. This sample was included in a study of Graves' ophthalmopathy and Graves' hyperthyroidism. The overall study: Investigators collected peripheral blood at initial diagnosis, before any treatment was given.

PBMCs had their origin in fresh peripheral blood (roughly 10 ml). The receptor's source is a woman aged 18-29 years with stable Graves' hyperthyroidism. Some clones in this sample may be carry-over from other donors' samples. Input material: peripheral blood.

The CDR3 nucleotides are TGTGCCAGCAGCCAACTTCTAGCGGGGACCTACGAGCAGTACTTC. Amino acid sequence: CASSQLLAGTYEQYF. This sequence joins TRBV3-1 and TRBJ2-7, with 9 bases identical to TRBD2. CDR1 is LGHDT and CDR2 is YNNKEL in the germline V gene (reference sequence). J was trimmed by 2 bases and V by 2 bases; bases with no gene match: 4. The CDR3 is 15 residues long.